This T cell receptor (beta chain) is drawn from a study of cytomegalovirus exposure and HLA in healthy donors. Study-level findings and limits: Most TCR sequences were uncommon, yet certain public TCRs appeared in many donors. The classifier was said to identify cytomegalovirus status with high specificity and sensitivity. In a later analysis, an Asian-associated ancestry cluster reportedly showed fewer N-insertions than the roughly 650-donor mean.

A note on this clone: The antigen is unknown.

PCR primers comprised 60 Vbeta and 13 Jbeta primers. Clones were sequenced by immunoSEQ multiplex PCR, and TCRdb holds only the in-frame ones, with some missing. The sample has approximately 150,000 clones, approximately 68% seen once; the top ten hold more than 4%. V dropped 6 bases and J dropped 0 bases, with 11 bases sitting between them. The CDR3 runs 14 residues. Per the germline V gene, CDR1 is MDHEN and CDR2 is SYDVKM. This receptor was identified in a man between 60 and 75 years old in good health and CMV-seronegative. The sample consisted of PBMCs. The V and J genes are TRBV28 and TRBJ1-1, with D maybe TRBD1 (6 bases). CDR3 protein: CASRVQGMNTEAFF. In nucleotides, the CDR3 is TGTGCCAGCAGAGTACAGGGCATGAACACTGAAGCTTTCTTT. Full variable domain (rest looked up from reference TRBV28 and TRBJ1-1): DVKVTQSSRYLVKRTGEKVFLECVQDMDHENMFWYRQDPGLGLRLIYFSYDVKMKEKGDIPEGYSVSREKKERFSLILESASTNQTSMYLCASRVQGMNTEAFFGQGTRLTVV.